Reported below is one T cell receptor beta chain. Other DNA sequences of this sample code for an identical CDR3. The PCR made use of 60 Vbeta and 13 Jbeta primers. Produced via immunoSEQ multiplex PCR; TCRdb's table is partial and in-frame only. The data hold 130,000 to 150,000 clones, with around 77% observed a single time. The entry originates in a study of cytomegalovirus exposure and HLA in healthy donors. Germline lookup yields CDR1 SGHRS and CDR2 YFSETQ. After removal of 4 bases from V and 7 bases from J, the junction contained 3 bases not matched to a gene. CDR3 length: 13 amino acids. Input material: PBMCs. The chain links TRBV5-1 to TRBJ2-1, with 9 bases aligning to TRBD1. The TCR was taken from a woman aged 40 to 49 in good health and CMV-seropositive. The CDR3: CASSVGQGNEQFF. DNA of the CDR3: TGCGCCAGCAGCGTCGGACAGGGGAATGAGCAGTTCTTC. Complete variable domain (other parts from reference TRBV5-1 and TRBJ2-1): KAGVTQTPRYLIKTRGQQVTLSCSPISGHRSVSWYQQTPGQGLQFLFEYFSETQRNKGNFPGRFSGRQFSNSRSEMNVSTLELGDSALYLCASSVGQGNEQFFGPGTRLTVL.